This TCR beta chain comes out of a study of CD4 T cells in relation to SARS-CoV-2 and coronaviruses. V gave up 3 bases and J gave up 5 bases, with 12 bases separating them. CDR3 size: 14 residues. Germline lookup yields CDR1 SGDLS and CDR2 YYNGEE. The assay was immunoSEQ multiplex PCR, and TCRdb's table has in-frame clones only and misses some. The repertoire holds 17,000 or so clones, with approximately 80% as singletons. The unexposed donors gave CD4+ T cells in about 2011-2018, prior to COVID-19. The cells were cultured for about ten days before CD4+ T cells were isolated. As cell numbers allowed, unexposed-donor CD4+ T cells faced SARS-CoV-2 S/N and four cold-coronavirus spikes. In regard to this clone: Its matching antigen is unknown.

Study findings and constraints: In 55% to 75% of donors, memory CD4+ clonotypes crossrecognized SARS-CoV-2 and at least one common cold coronavirus spike. Crossreactive clones expanded significantly less to SARS-CoV-2 than monoreactive clones.

The receptor's source is a human donor in good health. The V and J genes are TRBV9 and TRBJ1-5; TRBD1 is a possible D gene (6 bases). The sample was CD4+ T cells from PBMCs, cultured in vitro. As DNA, the CDR3 is TGTGCCAGCAGCGGCGGGGACACTTATCAGCCCCAGCATTTT. Its protein is CASSGGDTYQPQHF.